Shown below are 28 T cell receptor beta chains from a single sample sequenced in a study of OX40 agonist ivuxolimab in advanced cancers. Profiling relied on immunoSEQ multiplex PCR, and the TCRdb table lists in-frame clones only, not all of them. This table holds about 50,000 clones, approximately 86% found once. The sequences come from CD4+ or CD8+ T cells sorted from blood, collected in a trial of the OX40 agonist ivuxolimab. These receptors all stem from an adult with an advanced solid tumor such as melanoma, head and neck, liver or kidney cancer.

V usage is TRBV7-9 and J usage is TRBJ2-1; 9 bases align to TRBD1. Trimming cost V 1 base and J 6 bases; bases outside gene matches: 4. Germline V gives CDR1 SEHNR, CDR2 FQNEAQ (reference sequence). This CDR3 has 15 amino acids. CDR3 sequence: CASSLVGQGPNEQFF. Written as DNA, the CDR3 is TGTGCCAGCAGCTTAGTGGGACAGGGCCCCAATGAGCAGTTCTTC.

The chain couples TRBV27 to TRBJ1-1; no clear D. Trimming removed 9 bases from V and 4 bases from J, with 15 bases in between. This CDR3 region has 13 residues. Germline CDR1 MNHEY, CDR2 SMNVEV (reference sequence). In DNA, the CDR3 is TGTGCCAGAAACTTGACGGACCCCACTGAAGCTTTCTTT. It specifies CARNLTDPTEAFF.

The rearrangement links TRBV4-3 to TRBJ1-6, with D uncertain. This CDR3 comprises 16 residues. Trimming removed 1 base at V and 6 bases at J, with 13 bases between. Germline CDR1 LGHNA, CDR2 YSLEER. Here the CDR3 reads CASSQGGTAFNSPLHF. The CDR3 DNA reads TGCGCCAGCAGCCAAGGTGGTACGGCCTTTAATTCACCCCTCCACTTT.

V is TRBV4-1 and J is TRBJ1-1; D ambiguous. The CDR3 has 16 residues. Between the trimmed V and J ends, which lost 2 bases and 1 base, there was a span of 14 bases. Germline lookup yields CDR1 MGHRA and CDR2 YSYEKL. DNA of the CDR3: TGCGCCAGCAGCCAAAGGGCAGGAACTTCGAACACTGAAGCTTTCTTT. It encodes CASSQRAGTSNTEAFF.

The CDR3 DNA sequence: TGTGCCAGCAGCCAGGGACAGGGTTACGAGCAGTACTTC. Amino acids: CASSQGQGYEQYF. The chain has TRBV14 and TRBJ2-7; the match to TRBD1 covers 9 bases. The CDR3 is 13 residues long. CDR1 is SGHDN, CDR2 FVKESK, per germline. Germline trimming cut 3 bases from V and 4 bases from J; bases unmatched to any gene: 1.

The chain has TRBV7-2 and TRBJ2-3; D not resolved. Per germline, CDR1 SGHTA and CDR2 FQGNSA. V gave up 7 bases and J gave up 7 bases, with 9 bases separating them. The CDR3 totals 11 residues. CDR3 in DNA: TGTGCCAGCATCAACCACAATACGCAGTATTTT. It is translated as CASINHNTQYF.

The chain is built from TRBV9 and TRBJ2-1; 9 nucleotides match TRBD2. CDR1 is SGDLS and CDR2 is YYNGEE in the germline V gene. The J segment lost 4 bases and the V segment lost 3 bases, leaving 5 bases of the junction unmatched. This CDR3 is built from 15 residues. CDR3 in DNA: TGTGCCAGCAGCGACGGGACTAGCTGGTACAATGAGCAGTTCTTC. Protein: CASSDGTSWYNEQFF.

The chain combines TRBV27 with TRBJ1-5, with D possibly matching TRBD1 (5 bases). CDR3 length: 15 residues. Germline-derived CDR1 and CDR2 are MNHEY and SMNVEV (reference sequence). The V gene lost 6 bases and the J gene lost 1 base, with 13 bases spanning the gap. CDR3 in amino acids: CASSPGGTSNQPQHF. CDR3 DNA sequence: TGTGCCAGCAGCCCTGGTGGGACGAGCAATCAGCCCCAGCATTTT.

The chain is built from TRBV6-1 and TRBJ2-7; unclear D gene. This CDR3 region has 14 residues. V was clipped by 2 bases and J by 3 bases, with 11 bases between them. Germline V gives CDR1 MNHNS, CDR2 SASEGT. The CDR3 loop is CASSEYAFLYEQYF. DNA for the CDR3: TGTGCCAGCAGTGAATACGCTTTCCTCTACGAGCAGTACTTC.

The chain is built from TRBV7-9 and TRBJ2-1; 7 nucleotides match TRBD1. The V and J ends lost 5 bases and 3 bases, in that order; junction bases with no gene match: 4. The CDR3 extends over 14 amino acids. Germline values: CDR1 SEHNR, CDR2 FQNEAQ (reference sequence). CDR3 amino acids: CASSPGQFYNEQFF. The CDR3 DNA follows: TGTGCCAGCAGCCCGGGACAGTTCTACAATGAGCAGTTCTTC.

The chain joins TRBV27 to TRBJ2-7, with TRBD1 identical over 7 bases. The germline CDR1 and CDR2 sequences are MNHEY and SMNVEV (reference sequence). The V and J ends lost 0 bases and 6 bases, in that order; junction bases with no gene match: 5. The CDR3 runs 14 residues. The CDR3 reads CASSLSIRGPEQYF. The CDR3 region has the DNA TGTGCCAGCAGTTTATCGATAAGGGGGCCCGAGCAGTACTTC.

The chain is built from TRBV13 and TRBJ1-5; D is unclear. The germline V gene has CDR1 PRHDT and CDR2 FYEKMQ (reference sequence). V was shortened by 0 bases and J by 7 bases, with 4 bases between the two germline ends. This CDR3 is built from 12 residues. The DNA for the CDR3 is TGTGCCAGCAGCTTAGGGGGGCAGCCCCAGCATTTT. Amino acid sequence: CASSLGGQPQHF.

This chain links TRBV5-1 with TRBJ2-7; 7 nucleotides agree with TRBD1. Looked up from germline, CDR1 is SGHRS and CDR2 is YFSETQ. This CDR3 contains 14 residues. The ends lost 2 bases at V and 3 bases at J; junction bases unmatched: 5. In DNA form, the CDR3 reads TGCGCCAGCAGCTTCAGCACAGGGGTCTACGAGCAGTACTTC. This sequence encodes CASSFSTGVYEQYF. The entire variable domain, with the rest obtained from reference TRBV5-1 and TRBJ2-7, is as follows: KAGVTQTPRYLIKTRGQQVTLSCSPISGHRSVSWYQQTPGQGLQFLFEYFSETQRNKGNFPGRFSGRQFSNSRSEMNVSTLELGDSALYLCASSFSTGVYEQYFGPGTRLTVT.

This clone appeared a single time. As DNA, the CDR3 is TGTGCCAGCAGTTTAAAACAGTACAATGAGCAGTTCTTC. Its protein is CASSLKQYNEQFF. J is TRBJ2-1 and V is TRBV27, with D uncertain. Between the trimmed V and J ends, which lost 2 bases and 4 bases, there was a span of 6 bases. The length of the CDR3 is 13 residues. Germline-derived CDR1 and CDR2 are MNHEY and SMNVEV (reference sequence).

V is TRBV2 and J is TRBJ2-7, with a weak D call TRBD2 (5 bases). The germline V gene has CDR1 SNHLY and CDR2 FYNNEI. The germline V and J ends were trimmed by 5 bases and 3 bases, with 14 bases remaining between them. This CDR3 has 14 amino acids. The CDR3 region is CASSPTEGSYEQYF. In DNA, the CDR3 is TGTGCCAGCAGTCCTACTGAGGGCAGCTACGAGCAGTACTTC. Full variable domain (outside the CDR3, taken from reference TRBV2 and TRBJ2-7): EPEVTQTPSHQVTQMGQEVILRCVPISNHLYFYWYRQILGQKVEFLVSFYNNEISEKSEIFDDQFSVERPDGSNFTLKIRSTKLEDSAMYFCASSPTEGSYEQYFGPGTRLTVT.

This clone was seen just once. The chain is built from TRBV28 and TRBJ2-3, with 11 bases matching TRBD2. CDR1 and CDR2 from the germline V gene are MDHEN and SYDVKM. The CDR3 runs 18 residues. Trimming removed 6 bases from V and 2 bases from J; junction bases left unmatched: 13. The CDR3 coding sequence is TGTGCCAGCAGACCTTGGTCCGGGACTAGCGGAGCCACAGATACGCAGTATTTT. It is translated as CASRPWSGTSGATDTQYF.

This clone was recorded once. The chain recombines TRBV2 with TRBJ1-1; 7 nucleotides match TRBD1. This CDR3 has 12 residues. V lost 10 bases and J lost 4; bases outside the gene matches: 6. Looked up from germline, CDR1 is SNHLY and CDR2 is FYNNEI. Written as DNA, the CDR3 is TGTGCCACGACAGGGAGGATCACTGAAGCTTTCTTT. This sequence encodes CATTGRITEAFF.

The chain carries TRBV7-3 and TRBJ2-1; 8 bases agree with TRBD2. V lost 2 bases and J lost 3; bases outside the gene matches: 3. This CDR3 spans 15 amino acids. Germline-derived CDR1 and CDR2 are SGHTA and FQGTGA. The CDR3 here is CASSLGGGIYNEQFF. Written as DNA, the CDR3 is TGTGCCAGCAGCTTAGGCGGGGGGATCTACAATGAGCAGTTCTTC.

This clone was counted between two and nine times. The rearrangement joins TRBV7-3 to TRBJ2-3; no clear D. This CDR3 is built from 16 residues. Per germline, CDR1 SGHTA and CDR2 FQGTGA. V was trimmed by 2 bases and J by 0 bases, leaving 12 bases between them. CDR3 sequence (DNA): TGTGCCAGCAGCTTAGAACTTGGCGGAAGCACAGATACGCAGTATTTT. It yields the protein CASSLELGGSTDTQYF. The full variable domain, with the rest looked up from reference TRBV7-3 and TRBJ2-3, is GAGVSQTPSNKVTEKGKYVELRCDPISGHTALYWYRQSLGQGPEFLIYFQGTGAADDSGLPNDRFFAVRPEGSVSTLKIQRTERGDSAVYLCASSLELGGSTDTQYFGPGTRLTVL.

This clone was detected only once. The CDR3 DNA follows: TGCGCCAGCAGCCAAGAAGGCTTTAAAATAGATACGCAGTATTTT. Residues: CASSQEGFKIDTQYF. The chain has TRBV4-1 and TRBJ2-3, with D unresolved. Trimming stripped 0 bases from V and 5 bases from J, with 12 bases between. Germline loops: CDR1 MGHRA, CDR2 YSYEKL. The CDR3 consists of 15 residues.

The V call is TRBV27, the J call TRBJ2-1; 9 nucleotides align to TRBD2. Germline V gene data show CDR1 as MNHEY and CDR2 as SMNVEV (reference sequence). The CDR3 extends over 12 amino acids. J lost 9 bases, V lost 5 bases, and 2 bases had no gene match. This chain's CDR3 is CASSTGLAEQFF. CDR3 sequence (DNA): TGTGCCAGCAGTACGGGACTAGCTGAGCAGTTCTTC.

The chain's CDR3 is CASSLTGTSGTRGTDTQYF. For the CDR3, the DNA is TGTGCCAGCAGCCTGACCGGGACTAGCGGGACTAGGGGCACAGATACGCAGTATTTT. The chain uses TRBV7-6 and TRBJ2-3; 13 bases fit TRBD2. CDR3 length: 19 residues. Germline-derived CDR1 and CDR2 are SGHVS and FNYEAQ. The V segment lost 5 bases and the J segment 1 base; nucleotides outside the gene matches: 12. Supplemented by reference TRBV7-6 and TRBJ2-3, the full variable domain reads GAGVSQSPRYKVTKRGQDVALRCDPISGHVSLYWYRQALGQGPEFLTYFNYEAQQDKSGLPNDRFSAERPEGSISTLTIQRTEQRDSAMYRCASSLTGTSGTRGTDTQYFGPGTRLTVL.

The CDR3 nucleotides are TGTGCCAGCAGCCCCAGGACAGGAGACCTCTATGGCTACACCTTC. Translated, it gives CASSPRTGDLYGYTF. The chain employs TRBV11-2 and TRBJ1-2; TRBD1 matches at 7 bases. The germline gives CDR1 SGHAT, CDR2 FQNNGV. Germline trimming cut 5 bases from V and 4 bases from J; bases unmatched to any gene: 10. The CDR3 extends over 15 amino acids.

CDR3 nucleotides: TGCAGCGCAGGACTAGCGGGGGGGAATGAGCAGTTCTTC. Amino acids: CSAGLAGGNEQFF. V gene TRBV29-1 combines with J gene TRBJ2-1; TRBD2 matches 15 bases. Germline V gene sequence: CDR1 SQVTM, CDR2 ANQGSEA. The junction had 2 bases not matched to a gene; V was cut back by 7 bases and J by 7 bases. The CDR3 sequence is 13 residues long.

The genes are TRBV4-2 and TRBJ2-5; D uncertain. The closer fit of TRBJ2-7 to the DNA end suggests the J call may be wrong. The germline CDR1 and CDR2 sequences are LGHNA and YNFKEQ. This CDR3 contains 15 residues. The CDR3 spells CASSQGNSVTYEQYF. CDR3 nucleotides: TGTGCCAGCAGCCAAGGCAACAGCGTCACCTACGAGCAGTACTTC.

This chain links TRBV6-5 with TRBJ2-5; D gene unclear. Germline lookup yields CDR1 MNHEY and CDR2 SVGAGI. Trimming took off 1 base at V and 5 bases at J, with 14 bases between the two ends. The length of the CDR3 is 15 residues. The CDR3 reads CASSYLGSPQETQYF. In nucleotides, the CDR3 is TGTGCCAGCAGTTACTTGGGGTCCCCCCAGGAGACCCAGTACTTC.

The chain uses TRBV7-9 and TRBJ1-4; no clear D. V shed 1 base and J shed 7 bases, with 13 bases lying between them. Germline assignment: CDR1 SEHNR and CDR2 FQNEAQ (reference sequence). The CDR3 is 15 amino acids. CDR3 coding DNA: TGTGCCAGCAGCTTAGAAAGGGCCGACGGTGAAAAACTGTTTTTT. Its protein is CASSLERADGEKLFF.

The rearrangement links TRBV9 to TRBJ2-1; 10 bases are shared with TRBD2. CDR1 SGDLS and CDR2 YYNGEE come from the germline V gene. This CDR3 spans 18 amino acids. With V trimmed by 4 bases and J by 9 bases, 19 bases remained unmatched. The CDR3 nucleotides are TGTGCCAGCAGCCCCCCGTCGGCTAGCGGGAGTGAATGGGCTGAGCAGTTCTTC. Protein product: CASSPPSASGSEWAEQFF.